This TCR beta chain was captured in a study of blood T cells in healthy people across ages. Germline V gene sequence: CDR1 MNHEY, CDR2 SMNVEV (reference sequence). This CDR3 spans 13 amino acids. Trimming cost V 4 bases and J 6 bases, with 10 bases left between them. Primers used in a second PCR of roughly 6 to 12 cycles were a sample-barcoded 5' primer and a J-beta primer mix. The authors tagged each cDNA molecule using a template-switch adaptor with 12 random nucleotides. TCRdb processed the 5' RACE reads anew with MiXCR; each CDR3 protein has one entry. The table includes some 940,000 distinct CDR3 sequences, just under 30% detected once. The same data also went into a second study, on T cells of mothers and their children. Turning to that study: A few healthy Caucasian mothers and their six children were the donors.

The chain carries TRBV27 and TRBJ2-1; the D gene is possibly TRBD2 (6 bases). Sample: blood. This receptor was obtained from a middle-aged woman in good health. CDR3 region: CASSSTRSNEQFF. The CDR3 bases are TGTGCCAGCAGTTCGACTAGGTCCAATGAGCAGTTCTTC.